The T cell receptor beta chain described here comes from a study of monozygotic twins with inflammatory bowel disease. Overall study results and limits: Healthy co-twins showed greater TCRbeta diversity (inverse Simpson) than IBD patients. Discrimination among different T cell subtypes was not achievable. Discordant twins had repertoire similarity that did not differ from that of concordant twins, possibly from limited power.

Investigators pulled total RNA out of whole blood and did not sort T cells. Note on this clonotype: Its antigen is unknown.

TCRdb reanalyzed the 5' RACE reads, giving one entry per CDR3 protein sequence and no DNA. This listing includes under 350,000 distinct CDR3 sequences. The clonotype comes from a human donor with ulcerative colitis or Crohn's disease, or a healthy co-twin of an affected twin (not recorded which). Sequenced material: blood.

The CDR3 loop is CASSPTGTGASGANVLTF. The chain joins TRBV5-5 to TRBJ2-6; the D call of TRBD1 rests on TCRdb alone, since no DNA is present to check it. The length of the CDR3 is 18 residues. From germline, CDR1 is SGHKS and CDR2 YYEKEE (reference sequence).